The next 30 T cell receptor beta chains were all read from a single sample in a study of blood T cell repertoires in COVID-19. Some clones are missing from TCRdb's copy, which holds only in-frame ones; the method was immunoSEQ multiplex PCR. The profile covers about 160,000 clones, with over 75% appearing a single time and 2.5% to 3% taken by the ten largest. Sequenced sample: peripheral blood. The receptors come from a man between 65 and 85 years old with acute or convalescent COVID-19.

The genes are TRBV6-5 and TRBJ2-2; 8 bases align to TRBD2. CDR3 length: 15 amino acids. V shed 7 bases and J 6 bases; nucleotides not matched to a gene: 10. CDR1 is MNHEY and CDR2 is SVGAGI in the germline V gene. The CDR3 spells CASTQRGWVAGELFF. For the CDR3, the DNA is TGTGCCAGCACCCAGCGGGGGTGGGTCGCCGGGGAGCTGTTTTTT.

This chain joins TRBV7-2 and TRBJ2-7; 7 nucleotides match TRBD2. The J segment lost 2 bases and the V segment lost 4 bases, leaving 11 bases of the junction unmatched. The CDR3 has 16 amino acids. Germline V gene data show CDR1 as SGHTA and CDR2 as FQGNSA. Here the CDR3 reads CASSSPPGGQPYEQYF. In DNA, the CDR3 is TGTGCCAGCAGCTCCCCCCCGGGAGGCCAACCCTACGAGCAGTACTTC.

V gene TRBV6-5 combines with J gene TRBJ1-1; 7 nucleotides match TRBD1. There are 15 residues in the CDR3. Germline V gene lookup returns CDR1 MNHEY and CDR2 SVGAGI. J gave up 5 bases and V 0 bases, and 6 bases lay outside the gene matches. In DNA, the CDR3 is TGTGCCAGCAGTTACTCGATTCAGGGGGAAACTGAAGCTTTCTTT. Residues: CASSYSIQGETEAFF.

The V gene is TRBV5-1, the J gene TRBJ2-2; 11 bases match TRBD2. The V gene's germline CDR1 is SGHRS and CDR2 YFSETQ. Trimming removed 1 base from V and 4 bases from J; junction bases left unmatched: 6. The CDR3 length is 17 residues. The CDR3 reads CASSLRFLAGGTGELFF. CDR3 nucleotide sequence: TGCGCCAGCAGCTTGAGATTCCTAGCGGGGGGCACCGGGGAGCTGTTTTTT.

The rearrangement joins TRBV5-5 to TRBJ1-1, with D uncertain. The CDR3 has 13 residues. Trimming pared 4 bases from V and 1 base from J, leaving 8 bases between. The germline gives CDR1 SGHKS, CDR2 YYEKEE (reference sequence). CDR3 coding DNA: TGTGCCAGCAGCATTACACGGAACACTGAAGCTTTCTTT. Translation gives CASSITRNTEAFF.

The rearrangement joins TRBV12-3 or TRBV12-4 to TRBJ2-3, with D maybe TRBD1 (6 bases). Trimming cost V 7 bases and J 0 bases, with 8 bases left between them. CDR3 size: 13 residues. CDR3 nucleotides: TGTGCCAGCACGCAGGGGAGCACAGATACGCAGTATTTT. Translating it yields CASTQGSTDTQYF.

The J gene is TRBJ2-1, the V gene TRBV5-1; 7 bases map to TRBD2. The CDR3 length is 15 residues. V was pared by 0 bases and J by 5 bases, with 5 bases of the junction left unmatched. Germline V gene data show CDR1 as SGHRS and CDR2 as YFSETQ. Here the CDR3 DNA reads TGCGCCAGCAGCTTGGTGTCTAGCGGTAACAATGAGCAGTTCTTC. Translation: CASSLVSSGNNEQFF.

V usage is TRBV19 and J usage is TRBJ2-7; 8 bases map to TRBD2. V lost 5 bases to trimming and J lost 6 bases; unmatched junction nucleotides: 9. Per the germline V gene, CDR1 is LNHDA and CDR2 is SQIVND (reference sequence). This CDR3 contains 14 residues. The chain's CDR3 is CASSPGTRPREQYF. As DNA, the CDR3 is TGTGCCAGTAGTCCGGGGACTAGACCTCGCGAGCAGTACTTC.

This clone was picked up one time. The V call is TRBV12-3 or TRBV12-4, the J call TRBJ2-7, with 10 bases lining up with TRBD1. V was pared by 3 bases and J by 10 bases, with 3 bases of the junction left unmatched. The CDR3 has 12 amino acids. The CDR3 region has the DNA TGTGCCAGCAGTTTGGGACAGGGGAAACAGTACTTC. Its translation: CASSLGQGKQYF.

The CDR3 loop reads CASRPDRDYGYTF. The CDR3 nucleotides read TGTGCCAGCAGACCCGACAGAGACTATGGCTACACCTTC. V gene TRBV6-4 combines with J gene TRBJ1-2, with D possibly TRBD1 on 5 matching bases. Looked up from germline, CDR1 is MRHNA and CDR2 is SNTAGT. The CDR3 is 13 residues long. V lost 6 bases and J lost 3, with 11 bases in between.

This clone was recorded once. The V gene is TRBV24-1, the J gene TRBJ2-1; D unclear. The CDR3 is 12 amino acids. V gave up 1 base and J gave up 7 bases, with 4 bases separating them. Germline V gene sequence: CDR1 KGHDR, CDR2 SFDVKD. CDR3 loop: CATSDFKNEQFF. Here the CDR3 DNA reads TGTGCCACCAGTGATTTCAAAAATGAGCAGTTCTTC.

The J gene is TRBJ2-7, the V gene TRBV29-1; 11 bases agree with TRBD1. V was clipped by 5 bases and J by 7 bases; unmatched bases: 7. The length of the CDR3 is 13 residues. The V gene's germline CDR1 is SQVTM and CDR2 ANQGSEA. As DNA, the CDR3 is TGCAGCGTTAAGGGACAGGGGGTGGAGGAGCAGTACTTC. Its translation is CSVKGQGVEEQYF.

This clone was counted ten times or more. V gene TRBV7-2 combines with J gene TRBJ1-1, with unresolved D. Germline CDR1 and CDR2: SGHTA and FQGNSA. V lost 1 base and J 2 bases, leaving 8 bases between the germline ends. This CDR3 comprises 14 residues. Written as DNA, the CDR3 is TGTGCCAGCAGCTTAGTTGCCAGAAACACTGAAGCTTTCTTT. Protein: CASSLVARNTEAFF.

This chain connects TRBV3-1 (or the pseudogene TRBV3-2) to TRBJ2-2; D possibly corresponds to TRBD2 (5 bases). The germline V and J ends were trimmed by 1 base and 6 bases, with 15 bases remaining between them. This CDR3 comprises 16 residues. Germline V gene data show CDR1 as LGHDT and CDR2 as YNNKEL (reference sequence). The CDR3 loop is CASSQVGKKRAGELFF. CDR3 coding DNA: TGTGCCAGCAGCCAAGTCGGGAAAAAAAGGGCCGGGGAGCTGTTTTTT.

There are a few counts of this clone. V gene TRBV11-3 combines with J gene TRBJ2-2; 9 nucleotides align to TRBD1. CDR3 length equals 14 residues. Germline assignment: CDR1 SGHNT and CDR2 YENEEA. With 4 bases clipped from V and 7 bases from J, the junction kept 4 bases outside the gene matches. The CDR3 region is CASSSGQGYGELFF. Here the CDR3 DNA reads TGTGCCAGCAGCTCGGGACAGGGCTACGGGGAGCTGTTTTTT.

This sequence joins TRBV5-4 and TRBJ1-2, with 12 bases matching TRBD1. The ends lost 4 bases at V and 5 bases at J; junction bases unmatched: 9. The CDR3 covers 16 residues. Germline lookup yields CDR1 SGHNT and CDR2 YYREEE (reference sequence). The CDR3 DNA follows: TGTGCCAGCAGCCCGGGGGGGACAGGGGGCCGGTATGGCTACACCTTC. This translates into CASSPGGTGGRYGYTF.

V usage is TRBV5-8 and J usage is TRBJ2-1; 10 bases are a match to TRBD1. Germline CDR1 is SGHTS and CDR2 is YDEGEE. The CDR3 is made up of 16 amino acids. With V trimmed by 5 bases and J by 4 bases, 9 bases remained unmatched. Here the CDR3 reads CASSFQTGGLYNEQFF. The CDR3 DNA reads as TGTGCCAGCAGTTTCCAGACAGGGGGCCTGTACAATGAGCAGTTCTTC. Complete variable domain (other parts from reference TRBV5-8 and TRBJ2-1): EAGVTQSPTHLIKTRGQQATLRCSPISGHTSVYWYQQALGLGLQFLLWYDEGEERNRGNFPPRFSGRQFPNYSSELNVNALELEDSALYLCASSFQTGGLYNEQFFGPGTRLTVL.

The chain joins TRBV28 to TRBJ2-1; the D gene is possibly TRBD2 (6 bases). Deletions cut 6 bases from V and 4 bases from J, with 16 bases between. The CDR3 has 15 residues. In germline, CDR1 is MDHEN, CDR2 SYDVKM. The CDR3 region has the DNA TGTGCCAGCAGAACCTCCGGTGGGGGGTACAATGAGCAGTTCTTC. It specifies CASRTSGGGYNEQFF.

The chain joins TRBV12-3 or TRBV12-4 to TRBJ1-1; D not resolved. V was clipped by 0 bases and J by 10 bases, with 12 bases between them. The CDR3 length is 13 residues. In DNA, the CDR3 is TGTGCCAGCAGTTTAGCGCTCGGCCGGGTAGCTTTCTTT. This codes for CASSLALGRVAFF.

The rearrangement links TRBV5-4 to TRBJ1-2, with unresolved D. The germline V gene has CDR1 SGHNT and CDR2 YYREEE (reference sequence). Trimming removed 7 bases at V and 0 bases at J, with 19 bases between. This CDR3 is 16 amino acids long. CDR3 sequence reads: CASLVEGPSSNYGYTF. CDR3 coding DNA: TGTGCCAGCTTGGTGGAGGGCCCGTCATCTAACTATGGCTACACCTTC.

This clone was observed once. DNA for the CDR3: TGTGCCAGCAGTCAAGCGGGACAACTATCCTACGAGCAGTACTTC. Residues: CASSQAGQLSYEQYF. The rearrangement uses TRBV28 and TRBJ2-7; possible D gene TRBD2, 7 bases. Trimming removed 5 bases from V and 1 base from J, with 15 bases in between. CDR1 is MDHEN, CDR2 SYDVKM, per germline. This CDR3 comprises 15 residues.

The chain carries TRBV2 and TRBJ2-7; TRBD1 aligns across 7 bases. V lost 6 bases, J lost 2 bases, and 1 base stayed unmatched. Germline CDR1 and CDR2: SNHLY and FYNNEI. This CDR3 spans 12 amino acids. The CDR3 DNA sequence: TGTGCCAGCAGGACAGGGACCTACGAGCAGTACTTC. This codes for CASRTGTYEQYF.

The chain links TRBV12-5 to TRBJ1-2; 7 bases align to TRBD1. The CDR3 runs 14 residues. The V and J ends lost 6 bases and 2 bases, in that order; junction bases with no gene match: 6. The V gene's germline CDR1 is LGHNT and CDR2 FRNRAP. Here the CDR3 DNA reads TGTGCTAGTGGCGATACGACAGGGAACTATGGCTACACCTTC. Translated: CASGDTTGNYGYTF.

This CDR3 is CASSDRAAGPYGYTF. As DNA, the CDR3 is TGTGCCAGCAGTGACCGGGCAGCGGGCCCCTATGGCTACACCTTC. V and J are TRBV6-4 and TRBJ1-2; D is unresolved. The V and J ends lost 2 bases and 4 bases respectively, with 14 bases between them. The CDR3 is 15 residues long. Germline V gene data show CDR1 as MRHNA and CDR2 as SNTAGT.

The chain employs TRBV14 and TRBJ1-1; possibly TRBD1 for D (6 bases). V gave up 0 bases and J gave up 11 bases, with 16 bases separating them. CDR3 length: 14 amino acids. In germline, CDR1 is SGHDN, CDR2 FVKESK. The CDR3 region is CASSQESGRGGAFF. CDR3 coding DNA: TGTGCCAGCAGCCAAGAAAGCGGCAGGGGTGGCGCTTTCTTT.

The chain recombines TRBV11-3 with TRBJ2-1; a possible D gene is TRBD1 (5 bases). The CDR3 length is 14 residues. The V gene's germline CDR1 is SGHNT and CDR2 YENEEA. V gave up 1 base and J gave up 6 bases, with 10 bases separating them. In DNA, the CDR3 is TGTGCCAGCAGCTTAGTAACAGGTGCCAATGAGCAGTTCTTC. Translation gives CASSLVTGANEQFF. The full variable domain, with the rest looked up from reference TRBV11-3 and TRBJ2-1, is EAGVVQSPRYKIIEKKQPVAFWCNPISGHNTLYWYLQNLGQGPELLIRYENEEAVDDSQLPKDRFSAERLKGVDSTLKIQPAELGDSAVYLCASSLVTGANEQFFGPGTRLTVL.

The CDR3 sequence is CACLREANQETQYF. The CDR3 nucleotides are TGTGCCTGCCTCCGGGAGGCTAACCAAGAGACCCAGTACTTC. The chain couples TRBV2 to TRBJ2-5; 7 bases are shared with TRBD2. CDR3 size: 14 residues. The J segment lost 0 bases and the V segment lost 11 bases, leaving 9 bases of the junction unmatched. The germline V gene has CDR1 SNHLY and CDR2 FYNNEI.

The chain carries TRBV11-3 and TRBJ2-5, with D perhaps matching TRBD2 (6 bases). V shed 6 bases and J shed 5 bases, with 16 bases lying between them. Germline loops: CDR1 SGHNT, CDR2 YENEEA. CDR3 length equals 14 residues. The CDR3 nucleotides are TGTGCCAGCAGGACCCAAGGGAGCGGGGAGACCCAGTACTTC. Protein: CASRTQGSGETQYF.

The chain employs TRBV11-2 and TRBJ1-1; a weak D match, TRBD1 (5 bases). This CDR3 is 15 amino acids long. The V end was cut by 0 bases, the J end by 0 bases, with 8 bases between. Germline values: CDR1 SGHAT, CDR2 FQNNGV. The CDR3 spells CASSLEGAVNTEAFF. The CDR3 DNA follows: TGTGCCAGCAGCTTAGAAGGGGCCGTGAACACTGAAGCTTTCTTT. Variable domain in full (rest from reference TRBV11-2 and TRBJ1-1): EAGVAQSPRYKIIEKRQSVAFWCNPISGHATLYWYQQILGQGPKLLIQFQNNGVVDDSQLPKDRFSAERLKGVDSTLKIQPAKLEDSAVYLCASSLEGAVNTEAFFGQGTRLTVV.

This chain uses TRBV30 with TRBJ2-7; 16 bases match TRBD2. From germline, CDR1 is GTSNPN and CDR2 SVGIG (reference sequence). Germline trimming cut 5 bases from V and 5 bases from J; bases unmatched to any gene: 6. The CDR3 runs to 15 residues. CDR3 amino acids: CAWDGTSGRVDEQYF. The CDR3 DNA reads as TGTGCCTGGGATGGGACTAGCGGGAGGGTCGACGAGCAGTACTTC.